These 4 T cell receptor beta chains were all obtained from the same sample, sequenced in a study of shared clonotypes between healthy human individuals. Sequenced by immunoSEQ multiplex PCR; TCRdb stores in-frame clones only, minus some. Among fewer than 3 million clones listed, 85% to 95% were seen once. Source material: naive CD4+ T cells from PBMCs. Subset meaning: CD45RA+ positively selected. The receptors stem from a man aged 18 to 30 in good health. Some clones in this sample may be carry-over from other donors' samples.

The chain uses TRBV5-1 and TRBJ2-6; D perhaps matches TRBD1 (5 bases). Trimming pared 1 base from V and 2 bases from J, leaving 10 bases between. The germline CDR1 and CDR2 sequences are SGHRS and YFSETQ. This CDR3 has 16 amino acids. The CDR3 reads CASSLTGSTGANVLTF. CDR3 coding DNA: TGCGCCAGCAGCTTGACAGGAAGTACTGGGGCCAACGTCCTGACTTTC.

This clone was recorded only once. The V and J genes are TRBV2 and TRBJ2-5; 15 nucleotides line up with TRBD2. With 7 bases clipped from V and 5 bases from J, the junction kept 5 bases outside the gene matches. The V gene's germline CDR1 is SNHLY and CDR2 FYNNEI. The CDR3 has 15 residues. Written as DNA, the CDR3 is TGTGCCAGCAATGGACTAGCGGGAGGGCGTGAGACCCAGTACTTC. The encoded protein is CASNGLAGGRETQYF. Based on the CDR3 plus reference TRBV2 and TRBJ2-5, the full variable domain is EPEVTQTPSHQVTQMGQEVILRCVPISNHLYFYWYRQILGQKVEFLVSFYNNEISEKSEIFDDQFSVERPDGSNFTLKIRSTKLEDSAMYFCASNGLAGGRETQYFGPGTRLLVL.

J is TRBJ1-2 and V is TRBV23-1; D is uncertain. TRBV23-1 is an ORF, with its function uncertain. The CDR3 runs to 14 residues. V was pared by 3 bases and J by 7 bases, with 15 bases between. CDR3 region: CASSHPGWVRGYTF. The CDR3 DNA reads TGCGCCAGCAGTCACCCCGGATGGGTCCGTGGCTACACCTTC.

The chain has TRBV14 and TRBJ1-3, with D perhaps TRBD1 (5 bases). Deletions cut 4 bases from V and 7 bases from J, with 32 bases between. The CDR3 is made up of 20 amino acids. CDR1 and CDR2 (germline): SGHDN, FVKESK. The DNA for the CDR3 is TGTGCCAGCAGCCCGCGCCCCCCTGGTTACACAGGACCGGGAGAGAACACCATATATTTT. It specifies CASSPRPPGYTGPGENTIYF.